These 20 T cell receptor beta chains came from one sample sequenced in a study of shared clonotypes between healthy human individuals. Here immunoSEQ multiplex PCR was the method, and the copy in TCRdb shows in-frame clones only, minus some. Of approximately 2.4 million clones listed, more than 90% are singletons. The sample consisted of naive CD4+ T cells sorted from blood. As for subset: CD45RA+ positively selected. These receptors came from a man younger than 30 in good health.

The V gene is TRBV27, the J gene TRBJ2-3; 10 bases line up with TRBD2. CDR3 length: 16 amino acids. Looked up from germline, CDR1 is MNHEY and CDR2 is SMNVEV (reference sequence). V lost 3 bases to trimming and J lost 4 bases; unmatched junction nucleotides: 7. The CDR3 region is CASSFWIAGGADTQYF. The CDR3, as DNA: TGTGCCAGCAGTTTTTGGATAGCGGGAGGAGCAGATACGCAGTATTTT.

The genes are TRBV19 and TRBJ1-6; possible D gene TRBD1, 5 bases. The CDR3 extends over 15 amino acids. Per the germline V gene, CDR1 is LNHDA and CDR2 is SQIVND (reference sequence). The germline V and J ends were trimmed by 5 bases and 8 bases, with 16 bases remaining between them. The CDR3 here is CASSSLGVADSPLHF. CDR3 coding DNA: TGTGCCAGTAGTTCCCTGGGGGTGGCCGATTCACCCCTCCACTTT.

The CDR3 nucleotides are TGTGCCAGCAGCCTCGGGACAGGAGACTCCTACGAGCAGTACTTC. Translating gives CASSLGTGDSYEQYF. V usage is TRBV4-2 and J usage is TRBJ2-5; 8 positions agree with TRBD1. The better agreement between TRBJ2-7 and the DNA end casts doubt on the J call. Germline V lookup: CDR1 LGHNA, CDR2 YNFKEQ. The CDR3 is 15 residues long.

With respect to this clone: The sample holds other DNA sequences that translate to the same CDR3. V is TRBV11-2 and J is TRBJ2-1; D gene uncertain. The CDR3 sequence is 15 residues long. CDR1 and CDR2 from the germline V gene are SGHAT and FQNNGV. Trimming cost V 0 bases and J 0 bases, with 6 bases left between them. The CDR3 region is CASSLDRSSYNEQFF. CDR3 DNA: TGTGCCAGCAGCTTAGATCGTAGCTCCTACAATGAGCAGTTCTTC.

To note about this clone: The same CDR3 arises from other DNA sequences in this sample as well. V usage is TRBV5-1 and J usage is TRBJ2-7; 13 nucleotides align to TRBD2. After removal of 4 bases from V and 2 bases from J, the junction contained 3 bases not matched to a gene. The CDR3 consists of 15 residues. Germline CDR1 reads SGHRS; CDR2 reads YFSETQ. The CDR3 DNA sequence: TGCGCCAGCAGCCCGGGACTAGCGGGGCCCTACGAGCAGTACTTC. This sequence encodes CASSPGLAGPYEQYF.

V gene TRBV5-1 combines with J gene TRBJ2-3, with 8 bases matching TRBD2. CDR3 length: 16 amino acids. The germline gives CDR1 SGHRS, CDR2 YFSETQ. Trimming at V came to 3 bases and at J to 0 bases, leaving 6 bases not matched to a gene. The CDR3 DNA is TGCGCCAGCAGCTGGGGCGGGACTAGTAGCACAGATACGCAGTATTTT. This gives the protein CASSWGGTSSTDTQYF. Drawing the rest from reference TRBV5-1 and TRBJ2-3, the complete variable domain is KAGVTQTPRYLIKTRGQQVTLSCSPISGHRSVSWYQQTPGQGLQFLFEYFSETQRNKGNFPGRFSGRQFSNSRSEMNVSTLELGDSALYLCASSWGGTSSTDTQYFGPGTRLTVL.

The rearrangement links TRBV5-1 to TRBJ2-5; D gene uncertain. Germline assignment: CDR1 SGHRS and CDR2 YFSETQ. There are 14 residues in the CDR3. V was cut by 0 bases and J by 5 bases, with 11 bases left in between. The CDR3 DNA follows: TGCGCCAGCAGCTTGGTTGGATCTCGGGAGACCCAGTACTTC. Amino acid sequence: CASSLVGSRETQYF. Full variable domain (outside the CDR3, taken from reference TRBV5-1 and TRBJ2-5): KAGVTQTPRYLIKTRGQQVTLSCSPISGHRSVSWYQQTPGQGLQFLFEYFSETQRNKGNFPGRFSGRQFSNSRSEMNVSTLELGDSALYLCASSLVGSRETQYFGPGTRLLVL.

The chain couples TRBV29-1 to TRBJ1-5, with TRBD1 identical over 7 bases. This CDR3 has 14 residues. J gave up 5 bases and V 6 bases, and 10 bases lay outside the gene matches. Germline V gene lookup returns CDR1 SQVTM and CDR2 ANQGSEA. CDR3 amino acids: CSVTRDSKDQPQHF. Here the CDR3 DNA reads TGCAGCGTCACCCGGGACAGTAAAGATCAGCCCCAGCATTTT.

Comments on this clone: Other DNA sequences of this sample code for an identical CDR3. This chain connects TRBV18 to TRBJ1-1; maybe TRBD1 (5 bases). The germline gives CDR1 KGHSH, CDR2 LQKENI. The CDR3 loop spans 13 amino acids. With 3 bases removed from V and 3 bases from J, the gap between germline ends came to 8 bases. This chain's CDR3 is CASSPGGDTEAFF. The CDR3 nucleotides are TGTGCCAGCTCACCGGGGGGGGACACTGAAGCTTTCTTT.

This chain uses TRBV6-1 with TRBJ2-2; 8 positions agree with TRBD1. The trim removed 7 bases at V and 0 bases at J, leaving 4 bases unmatched. Germline loops: CDR1 MNHNS, CDR2 SASEGT. CDR3 length equals 15 residues. In nucleotides, the CDR3 is TGTGCCAGCACCAGGGACAGGTCGAACACCGGGGAGCTGTTTTTT. Its protein is CASTRDRSNTGELFF.

This clone occurred a few times. V usage is TRBV7-9 and J usage is TRBJ2-7; 8 bases match TRBD2. V was pared by 3 bases and J by 2 bases, with 0 bases of the junction left unmatched. This CDR3 has 13 residues. CDR1 is SEHNR and CDR2 is FQNEAQ in the germline V gene (reference sequence). CDR3 protein: CASSFGGAYEQYF. The DNA of the CDR3 is TGTGCCAGCAGCTTCGGGGGGGCCTACGAGCAGTACTTC.

Comments on this clone: This specimen includes other DNA sequences encoding the same CDR3. This chain connects TRBV11-2 to TRBJ1-3, with D perhaps TRBD1 (6 bases). This CDR3 is built from 15 residues. Per germline, CDR1 SGHAT and CDR2 FQNNGV. Trimming took 2 bases from V and 2 from J, leaving 10 bases between them. DNA for the CDR3: TGTGCCAGCAGCTTAAGGGCAGGGGCTGGAAACACCATATATTTT. Its translation is CASSLRAGAGNTIYF.

This chain joins TRBV18 and TRBJ1-2; no definite D call. Germline lookup yields CDR1 KGHSH and CDR2 LQKENI. This CDR3 region has 15 residues. The V end was cut by 6 bases, the J end by 4 bases, with 18 bases between. The CDR3 loop reads CASSERTGVGYGYTF. For the CDR3, the DNA is TGTGCCAGCTCGGAAAGGACCGGGGTAGGCTATGGCTACACCTTC.

V is TRBV6-6 and J is TRBJ2-2; 7 nucleotides match TRBD2. This CDR3 region has 15 residues. Germline V gene lookup returns CDR1 MNHNY and CDR2 SVGAGI (reference sequence). Unmatched junction bases numbered 5, after V lost 7 bases and J lost 0 bases. In nucleotides, the CDR3 is TGTGCCAGCACCCTCCTAGCGGCGAACACCGGGGAGCTGTTTTTT. This sequence encodes CASTLLAANTGELFF.

This clone was seen once. The chain uses TRBV5-4 and TRBJ2-1; 7 nucleotides agree with TRBD1. CDR1 is SGHNT, CDR2 YYREEE, per germline (reference sequence). The V gene end was trimmed by 0 bases and the J gene end by 7 bases; junction bases not matched to a gene: 4. The CDR3 is made up of 14 amino acids. This CDR3 is CASSLAGQSNEQFF. CDR3 sequence (DNA): TGTGCCAGCAGCTTGGCGGGACAGTCTAATGAGCAGTTCTTC. The variable domain in full, with the rest retrieved from reference TRBV5-4 and TRBJ2-1, is ETGVTQSPTHLIKTRGQQVTLRCSSQSGHNTVSWYQQALGQGPQFIFQYYREEENGRGNFPPRFSGLQFPNYSSELNVNALELDDSALYLCASSLAGQSNEQFFGPGTRLTVL.

This clone was counted between two and nine times. The rearrangement uses TRBV9 and TRBJ2-7; no definite D call. Trimming took 1 base from V and 3 from J, leaving 8 bases between them. The CDR3 has 13 residues. Germline lookup yields CDR1 SGDLS and CDR2 YYNGEE. CDR3 loop: CASSVTLDYEQYF. The CDR3 nucleotides read TGTGCCAGCAGCGTAACCCTAGACTACGAGCAGTACTTC.

The chain employs TRBV4-3 and TRBJ1-3; the D is unclear. Germline values: CDR1 LGHNA, CDR2 YSLEER. V lost 2 bases to trimming and J lost 0 bases, with 14 bases between them. CDR3 size: 17 residues. The CDR3, as DNA: TGCGCCAGCAGCCAATGGACGGGCAGTAGCTCTGGAAACACCATATATTTT. This encodes CASSQWTGSSSGNTIYF.

The chain combines TRBV25-1 with TRBJ2-5, with D unresolved. The CDR3 consists of 13 residues. The V and J ends lost 0 bases and 1 base respectively, with 3 bases between them. Germline CDR1 reads MGHDK; CDR2 reads SYGVNS. CDR3 in DNA: TGTGCCAGCAGTGAATACAGCCAAGAGACCCAGTACTTC. This translates into CASSEYSQETQYF.

The V and J genes are TRBV4-3 and TRBJ2-7; 7 positions agree with TRBD1. With V trimmed by 0 bases and J by 3 bases, 11 bases remained unmatched. CDR3 length equals 17 residues. In germline, CDR1 is LGHNA, CDR2 YSLEER. This chain's CDR3 is CASSQDFGARDSYEQYF. The DNA for the CDR3 is TGCGCCAGCAGCCAAGATTTCGGAGCGAGGGACAGCTACGAGCAGTACTTC.

This chain uses TRBV6-6 with TRBJ2-1; no firm D call. This CDR3 region has 12 residues. The germline V and J ends were trimmed by 6 bases and 5 bases, with 8 bases remaining between them. Germline loops: CDR1 MNHNY, CDR2 SVGAGI (reference sequence). CDR3 amino acids: CASRSSNNEQFF. The DNA of the CDR3 is TGTGCCAGCAGGAGTAGCAACAATGAGCAGTTCTTC.